These T cell receptor beta chains were read from a single sample in a study of beta chain features in type 1 diabetes. TCRdb keeps only in-frame clones here, not all; method: immunoSEQ multiplex PCR. This sample has roughly 450,000 clones, with 11% to 15% found just once. Sample: naive CD4+ T cells from blood. These receptor sequences come from a man between 25 and 39 years old in good health. CDR3s include the opening cysteine and the closing phenylalanine or tryptophan. D genes are given only for firm matches. Clone size is stated in some rows and not others, as once, few, many or a class when expanded.

clone_size	v_call	d_call	j_call	cdr3_nt	cdr3_aa
.	TRBV5-4	.	TRBJ1-1	TGTGCCAGCAGCTTGACCGTATTAAACACTGAAGCTTTCTTT	CASSLTVLNTEAFF
.	TRBV19	.	TRBJ2-3	TGTGCCAGTAATTACGGTAGCACAGATACGCAGTATTTT	CASNYGSTDTQYF
once	TRBV11-3	TRBD2	TRBJ2-3	TGTGCCAGCAGCTTTAGCGGGGCCCCCCCAGATACGCAGTATTTT	CASSFSGAPPDTQYF
.	TRBV4-3	.	TRBJ1-5	TGCGCCAGCAGCCACGGACAGAATCAGCCCCAGCATTTT	CASSHGQNQPQHF
few	TRBV4-2	TRBD2	TRBJ2-5	TGTGCCAGCAGCCAAGAAGGGAGGGCGGAGAGAACCCAGTACTTC	CASSQEGRAERTQYF
few	TRBV13	TRBD2	TRBJ2-1	TGTGCCAGCAGCCTCCGGCTAGCGGGGTACAATGAGCAGTTCTTC	CASSLRLAGYNEQFF
few	TRBV30	.	TRBJ1-3	TGTGCCTGGAACCGACTGCGCTCTGGAAACACCATATATTTT	CAWNRLRSGNTIYF
.	TRBV4-2	TRBD2	TRBJ2-1	TGTGCCAGCAGCCAAGTCAGGACTAGCGGGAGTAATGAGCAGTTCTTC	CASSQVRTSGSNEQFF
.	TRBV7-9	.	TRBJ2-5	TGTGCCAGCAGCAGACCGGGGATTTTCCAAGAGACCCAGTACTTC	CASSRPGIFQETQYF
.	TRBV13	TRBD2	TRBJ2-3	TGTGCCAGCAGTTCGGCGGGAGGTACAGATACGCAGTATTTT	CASSSAGGTDTQYF
few	TRBV5-1	TRBD2	TRBJ2-3	TGCGCCAGCTCCCAGGGACTAGCGGGGATTAGCACAGATACGCAGTATTTT	CASSQGLAGISTDTQYF
.	TRBV2	.	TRBJ2-7	TGTGCCAGCAGTCCCAGGGAGAGCGAGCAGTACTTC	CASSPRESEQYF
.	TRBV18	.	TRBJ2-3	TGTGCCAGCTCCCCGTATGCTAGCACAGATACGCAGTATTTT	CASSPYASTDTQYF
few	TRBV5-1	.	TRBJ2-2	TGCGCCAGCAGCCCCCGGGACCGGGCCACCGGGGAGCTGTTTTTT	CASSPRDRATGELFF
few	TRBV29-1	.	TRBJ1-3	TGCAGCGTTGGCCAGGGGAGTGGAAACACCATATATTTT	CSVGQGSGNTIYF
.	TRBV29-1	TRBD2	TRBJ2-3	TGCAGCGTTGTAACGGGGAGGGCAGATACGCAGTATTTT	CSVVTGRADTQYF
few	TRBV13	.	TRBJ2-6	TGTGCCAGCAGGCTCCCCGGGATTGCATCTGGGGCCAACGTCCTGACTTTC	CASRLPGIASGANVLTF
.	TRBV29-1	TRBD2	TRBJ2-1	TGCAGCGTTGAGGGCGGGGGGCCGTCCTACAATGAGCAGTTCTTC	CSVEGGGPSYNEQFF
few	TRBV10-3	TRBD2	TRBJ2-3	TGTGCCACCCTCCCCAGCTTACTAGCGGGAGTCAGGGATACGCAGTATTTT	CATLPSLLAGVRDTQYF
.	TRBV29-1	TRBD1	TRBJ1-3	TGCAGCTTGACACAGGGGGGGAGAAACACCATATATTTT	CSLTQGGRNTIYF
few	TRBV7-6	.	TRBJ1-5	TGTGCCAGCAGCTTAGGTCCCGTGGATCAGCCCCAGCATTTT	CASSLGPVDQPQHF
.	TRBV5-4	.	TRBJ2-3	TGTGCCAGCAGCTGGATGCAGACAGTTCCTAACACAGATACGCAGTATTTT	CASSWMQTVPNTDTQYF
.	TRBV9	TRBD1	TRBJ2-5	TGTGCCAGCAGCGGAGCTACAGGGGGCGGACGAGAGACCCAGTACTTC	CASSGATGGGRETQYF
few	TRBV13	.	TRBJ1-1	TGTGCCAGCAGCCGCCGTGCCCTCGGGGTGAACACTGAAGCTTTCTTT	CASSRRALGVNTEAFF
few	TRBV5-6	.	TRBJ2-5	TGTGCCAGCAGCTTTCTGCCGACCCGGCGAGAGACCCAGTACTTC	CASSFLPTRRETQYF
.	TRBV20-1	.	TRBJ1-4	TGCAGTGCCCGAGGGGGTGAAAAACTGTTTTTT	CSARGGEKLFF
.	TRBV18	.	TRBJ2-3	TGTGCCAGCTCACCGGCAGATACGCAGTATTTT	CASSPADTQYF
few	TRBV7-2	.	TRBJ1-2	TGTGCCAGCAGCTTAGTAGCAGGGAATTATGGCTACACCTTC	CASSLVAGNYGYTF
many	TRBV21-1	.	TRBJ2-1	TGTGCCAGCAGCATGGGACGGGACAGAGTATCCAATGAGCAGTTCTTC	CASSMGRDRVSNEQFF
.	TRBV14	.	TRBJ2-2	TGTGCCAGCAGCCAGCTAGCGCGGCGGGGCGGGGAGCTGTTTTTT	CASSQLARRGGELFF
few	TRBV25-1	.	TRBJ1-2	TGTGCCAGCAGTGGAGGCCGGGGCTACACCTTC	CASSGGRGYTF
few	TRBV11-2	.	TRBJ2-7	TGTGCCAGCAGCTTAGATAACACCTACGAGCAGTACTTC	CASSLDNTYEQYF
few	TRBV11-3	.	TRBJ2-1	TGTGCCAGCAGCTCGGGTCTCTACAATGAGCAGTTCTTC	CASSSGLYNEQFF
.	TRBV9	.	TRBJ1-3	TGTGCCAGCAGCGTAGATACAGCAACCCCAGGAAACACCATATATTTT	CASSVDTATPGNTIYF
few	TRBV6-5	.	TRBJ2-1	TGTGCCAGCAGTTACCGGAGGGATGAGCAGTTCTTC	CASSYRRDEQFF
.	TRBV6-6	.	TRBJ2-5	TGTGCCAGCCGGGACTTGTTAGAGACCCAGTACTTC	CASRDLLETQYF
few	TRBV18	.	TRBJ1-6	TGTGCCAGCTCACTGGGACATGAGAGCTCACCCCTCCACTTT	CASSLGHESSPLHF
.	TRBV7-2	.	TRBJ1-2	TGTGCCAGCAGCTTGTCAGCTAACTATGGCTACACCTTC	CASSLSANYGYTF
few	TRBV4-3	TRBD2	TRBJ2-1	TGCGCCAGCAGCCAAGAGAGACTAGCGGGAGCCTACAATGAGCAGTTCTTC	CASSQERLAGAYNEQFF
few	TRBV6-1	.	TRBJ1-2	TGTGCCAGCGGTGCCCTGGAGGGCTACACCTTC	CASGALEGYTF
few	TRBV6-1	.	TRBJ2-6	TGTGCCAGCAGTGAAATGAGGGCCAACGTCCTGACTTTC	CASSEMRANVLTF
.	TRBV7-6	.	TRBJ2-6	TGTGCCAGCAGAAGAGACAGCTGGTCCGGGGCCAACGTCCTGACTTTC	CASRRDSWSGANVLTF
few	TRBV10-3	.	TRBJ2-3	TGTGCCATCAGTGTACGGGGATCAGATACGCAGTATTTT	CAISVRGSDTQYF
.	TRBV30	.	TRBJ1-5	TGTGCCTGGAGCCGACGGATACAATTAACCATGGATCAGCCCCAGCATTTT	CAWSRRIQLTMDQPQHF
few	TRBV2	TRBD2	TRBJ2-3	TGTGCCAGCAGCCGTGGACTAGCGGGAGGAGTAGATACGCAGTATTTT	CASSRGLAGGVDTQYF